This T cell receptor (beta chain) was identified in a study of immune heterogeneity within non-small cell lung tumors. Study-wide context: There was 1 tumor not otherwise specified, along with over nine non-squamous carcinomas and 4 squamous cell carcinomas. Study-level findings and limits: Patients largely differed in their high-frequency T-cell receptor beta clonotypes. Clonality of local T cells correlated moderately but significantly with local tumor mutational burden (R about 0.34). Identical dominant CDR3 beta clonotypes were found recurring across a patient's tumor sites, along with site-unique high-frequency clones.

About this clonotype: Its target is not known.

Multiplex PCR was performed with 32 V and 13 J primers, and it amplified TCR beta CDR3. MiXCR, run by TCRdb on the multiplex PCR reads, gives a single entry per CDR3 protein. The table lists around 1,200 distinct CDR3 sequences, about 45% of them singletons, with about 17% in the top ten. Template was bulk tumor genomic DNA, about 620 ng per sample. Every primary tumor yielded several biopsies, spaced far apart, that were taken during surgery. Before undergoing curative surgery, patients had newly diagnosed non-small cell lung cancer that was untreated. This TCR came from a man aged 55 to 69 with non-small cell lung cancer. Material: lung tumor tissue.

CDR3 bases: TGTGCCACCAGCAGAGGCCGAAGAGGGACACGTGTGAACACTGAAGCTTTCTTT. Its translation: CATSRGRRGTRVNTEAFF. The V and J genes are TRBV15 and TRBJ1-1, with D perhaps TRBD1 (6 bases). The CDR3 has 18 amino acids. V lost 1 base, J lost 0 bases, and 18 bases lay in between. Germline values: CDR1 LNHNV, CDR2 YYDKDF (reference sequence). Using reference TRBV15 and TRBJ1-1 for the parts outside the CDR3, the full variable domain is DAMVIQNPRYQVTQFGKPVTLSCSQTLNHNVMYWYQQKSSQAPKLLFHYYDKDFNNEADTPDNFQSRRPNTSFCFLDIRSPGLGDTAMYLCATSRGRRGTRVNTEAFFGQGTRLTVV.